A few counts support the clone carrying this TCR beta chain. As yet, its antigen is unknown. The data were obtained in a study of T-cell reconstitution after alpha-beta-depleted transplantation in children. Notes on the study in general: After transplant, high TCRbeta diversity at day 60 in some patients arose from surviving recipient T cells and thymic progenitors. After one year, T-cell counts and TCRbeta diversity mostly came from new T cells.

During its preparation, the TCRbeta library received unique molecular identifiers. In TCRdb, the PCR reads were re-called with MiXCR into one record per CDR3 protein. The sample consists of a few hundred thousand distinct CDR3 sequences, 25% to 30% of them appearing once. The CDR3 is made up of 15 amino acids. With V trimmed by 4 bases and J by 0 bases, 3 bases remained unmatched. Germline lookup yields CDR1 SGHNT and CDR2 YYREEE (reference sequence). The J gene is TRBJ2-3, the V gene TRBV5-4; 9 bases match TRBD2. The sequence came from a boy in the first two years of life with Wiskott-Aldrich syndrome, due to receive a stem cell transplant. Material: PBMCs, obtained before TCRalphabeta/CD19-depleted stem cell transplant. The CDR3 here is CASSGGLASTDTQYF. The CDR3 nucleotides read TGTGCCAGCAGCGGAGGACTAGCGAGCACAGATACGCAGTATTTT.